The clone carrying this TCR beta chain came up many times. As yet, its antigen is unknown. TCRdb used MiXCR to reprocess the 5' RACE reads, holding one entry per CDR3 protein. The repertoire holds a few hundred thousand distinct CDR3 sequences, with under 25% as singletons. The data are from a study of T-cell memory formation after mild COVID-19. The study's findings and limits: Largely, contracting CD4+ clones fell within CM and EM, and contracting CD8+ clones within EMRA.

This CDR3 contains 14 residues. Trimming took 5 bases from V and 7 from J, leaving 15 bases between them. The chain joins TRBV12-3 or TRBV12-4 to TRBJ2-1; TRBD2 might be the D (5 bases). Sequencing was carried out using PBMCs or a T cell subset sorted from them (not recorded which). The clonotype originates from a man aged 18 to 29 who had mild COVID-19 (a few samples of this study predate the infection). Cell type and time point are not known. The CDR3 spells CASSTQGPGNEQFF. CDR3 sequence (DNA): TGTGCCAGCAGTACGCAAGGCCCGGGGAATGAGCAGTTCTTC.